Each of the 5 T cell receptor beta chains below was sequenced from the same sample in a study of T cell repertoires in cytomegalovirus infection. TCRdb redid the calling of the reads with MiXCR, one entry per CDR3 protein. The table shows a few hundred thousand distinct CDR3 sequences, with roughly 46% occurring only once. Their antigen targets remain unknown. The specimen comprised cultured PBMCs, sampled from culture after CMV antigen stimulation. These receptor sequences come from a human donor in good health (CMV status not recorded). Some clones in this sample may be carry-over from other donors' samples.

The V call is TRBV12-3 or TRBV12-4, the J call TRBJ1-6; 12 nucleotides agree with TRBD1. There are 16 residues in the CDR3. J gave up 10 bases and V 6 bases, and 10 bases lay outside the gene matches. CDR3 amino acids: CASSPGTGGWWSPLHF. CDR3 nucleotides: TGTGCCAGCAGCCCAGGGACAGGGGGCTGGTGGTCACCCCTCCACTTT.

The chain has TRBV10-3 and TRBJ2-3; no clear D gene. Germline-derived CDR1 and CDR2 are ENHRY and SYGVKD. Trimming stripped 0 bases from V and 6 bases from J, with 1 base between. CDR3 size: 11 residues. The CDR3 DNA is TGTGCCATCAGTGAGTCGGATACGCAGTATTTT. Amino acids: CAISESDTQYF.

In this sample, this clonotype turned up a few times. This CDR3 is CASSPGGQVYSRELFF. The CDR3 DNA follows: TGTGCCAGCAGCCCGGGGGGACAGGTCTATTCCAGGGAGCTGTTTTTT. This chain joins TRBV7-2 and TRBJ2-2; possibly TRBD1 for D (8 bases). Germline CDR1 reads SGHTA; CDR2 reads FQGNSA. The V end was cut by 5 bases, the J end by 9 bases, with 22 bases between. This CDR3 contains 16 residues.

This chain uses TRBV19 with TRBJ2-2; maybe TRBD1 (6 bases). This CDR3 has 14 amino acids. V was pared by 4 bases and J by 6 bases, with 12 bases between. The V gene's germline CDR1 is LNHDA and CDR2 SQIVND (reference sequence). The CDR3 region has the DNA TGTGCCAGTAGTACCCTGACAGGCGCCGGGGAGCTGTTTTTT. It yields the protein CASSTLTGAGELFF.

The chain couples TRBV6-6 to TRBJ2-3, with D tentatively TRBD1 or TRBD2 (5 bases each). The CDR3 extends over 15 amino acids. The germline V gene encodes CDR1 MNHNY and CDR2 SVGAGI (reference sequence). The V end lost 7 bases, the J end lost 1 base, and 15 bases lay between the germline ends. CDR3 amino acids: CASTRARGGTDTQYF. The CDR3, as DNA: TGTGCCAGCACCCGGGCGAGAGGGGGCACAGATACGCAGTATTTT.